This is a list of T cell receptor beta chains from one sample in a study of cytomegalovirus exposure and HLA in healthy donors. TCRdb keeps only in-frame clones here, not all; method: immunoSEQ multiplex PCR. The repertoire table contains about 74,000 clones. Material: PBMCs. All receptors derive from a female donor in good health and CMV-seropositive. Both conserved end residues are part of each CDR3. D genes are given only for firm matches.

TRBV6-1	-	TRBJ2-7	TGTGCCAATTTTCCGGGACACTCCCTCTACGAGCAGTACTTC	CANFPGHSLYEQYF
TRBV7-2	-	TRBJ1-2	TGTGCCAGCAGCTTAGACGGTCCTAGTGGCTACACCTTC	CASSLDGPSGYTF
TRBV4-1	-	TRBJ1-3	TGCGCCAGCAGCCAACCGACAGGATCCCCTGGAAACACCATATATTTT	CASSQPTGSPGNTIYF
TRBV30	TRBD1	TRBJ1-2	TGTGCCTGGAGTGTAAACAGGGGATTTACAGCGGGCGGCTACACCTTC	CAWSVNRGFTAGGYTF
TRBV7-3	-	TRBJ2-3	TGTGCCAGTTCCCTGGGGAGTTCAGATACGCAGTATTTT	CASSLGSSDTQYF
TRBV6-1	-	TRBJ1-1	TGTGCCAGCAGTGAAGACAGGGCACGGACTGAAGCTTTCTTT	CASSEDRARTEAFF
TRBV11-3	-	TRBJ1-3	TGTGCCAGCAGCTCTGCGTCTGGAAACACCATATATTTT	CASSSASGNTIYF
TRBV29-1	TRBD1	TRBJ1-1	TGCAGCGGCGCACAGGGGGCCCTGAACACTGAAGCTTTCTTT	CSGAQGALNTEAFF
TRBV5-1	TRBD2	TRBJ2-5	TGCGCCAGCAGCTTGGCTGGGACTATACAAGAGACCCAGTACTTC	CASSLAGTIQETQYF
TRBV6-5	-	TRBJ2-3	TGTGCCAGCAGTTCGCGACAGGCCAAGCAGTATTTT	CASSSRQAKQYF
TRBV18	TRBD2	TRBJ2-3	TGTGCCAGCTCACGTCTCACTAGCGGGGGATCGAGCACAGATACGCAGTATTTT	CASSRLTSGGSSTDTQYF
TRBV19	-	TRBJ1-5	TGTGCCACCAGTGGTCCGGGATTTTATAGCAATCAGCCCCAGCATTTT	CATSGPGFYSNQPQHF
TRBV2	TRBD1	TRBJ1-2	TGTGCCAGCAGTGTCCCAGGGGGTGGCTACACCTTC	CASSVPGGGYTF
TRBV27	TRBD1	TRBJ2-7	TGTGCCAGCAGCCCCACCCCAGACAGGGGCCACGAGCAGTACTTC	CASSPTPDRGHEQYF
TRBV19	TRBD1	TRBJ1-5	TGTGCCAGTAGTCTTAGACAGGGGGGGCAACAGCCCCAGCATTTT	CASSLRQGGQQPQHF
TRBV28	-	TRBJ2-5	TGTGCCAGCAGTTTATTGCGCCCCGGCCAAGAGACCCAGTACTTC	CASSLLRPGQETQYF
TRBV19	-	TRBJ2-7	TGTGCCAGTAGTATGGGCAGCTCCTACGAGCAGTACTTC	CASSMGSSYEQYF
TRBV9	-	TRBJ2-3	TGTGCCAGCAGCCTTGAGGATACGCAGTATTTT	CASSLEDTQYF
TRBV6-6	-	TRBJ2-7	TGTGCCAGCAGTTCCCGACAGGTTGCCTGGGAGCAGTACTTC	CASSSRQVAWEQYF
TRBV6-5	-	TRBJ2-7	TGTGCTAGCAGTGGAGGAAGCGAGCAGTACTTC	CASSGGSEQYF
TRBV7-8	-	TRBJ2-3	TGTGCTTCCAGTTTCAGCGAGACAGAGCCTGAGGACACAGATACGCAGTATTTT	CASSFSETEPEDTDTQYF
TRBV19	TRBD2	TRBJ2-2	TGTGCCAGTAGTTCGCAAGCGGGACTGAACACCGGGGAGCTGTTTTTT	CASSSQAGLNTGELFF
TRBV5-1	-	TRBJ1-4	TGCGCCAGCAGCTTCCGGGGGATGGGTGAAAAACTGTTTTTT	CASSFRGMGEKLFF
TRBV6-5	TRBD1	TRBJ2-7	TGTGCCAGCAGTTACCGGTCCCGGGACAGGACGGAGCAGTACTTC	CASSYRSRDRTEQYF
TRBV10-2	TRBD1	TRBJ1-1	TGCGCCAGCAGATTCGGGACAGGAAACACTGAAGCTTTCTTT	CASRFGTGNTEAFF
TRBV28	-	TRBJ1-4	TGTGCCAGCAGCGGCTTTCAAGACAGGTTTAATGAAAAACTGTTTTTT	CASSGFQDRFNEKLFF
TRBV4-2	-	TRBJ2-1	TGTGCCAGCAGACCACTCTTGGTGGCGGGGACGTACAATGAGCAGTTCTTC	CASRPLLVAGTYNEQFF
TRBV10-1	-	TRBJ2-3	TGCGCCAGCAGCGAAGACAACACAGATACGCAGTATTTT	CASSEDNTDTQYF
TRBV6-6	-	TRBJ2-3	TGTGCCAGCAGTTACGGGTGGGGGGGCCTAACAGATACGCAGTATTTT	CASSYGWGGLTDTQYF
TRBV18	-	TRBJ1-1	TGTGCCAGCTCACTACTCGGGGGAGGAAACACTGAAGCTTTCTTT	CASSLLGGGNTEAFF
TRBV11-2	-	TRBJ1-1	TGTGCCAGCAGCTTAGATCAGGCAGGGCAAAGGACTTTCTTT	CASSLDQAGQRTFF
TRBV18	-	TRBJ2-3	TGTGCCAGCTCACCGTACCACTTAACAGGGCCTAGCACAGATACGCAGTATTTT	CASSPYHLTGPSTDTQYF
TRBV7-2	TRBD1	TRBJ1-3	TGTGCCAGCAGCTTAGTTCTGGGGACAGGGGCTGGAAACACCATATATTTT	CASSLVLGTGAGNTIYF
TRBV28	-	TRBJ2-1	TGTGCCAGCAGTCCCCGAGTTGAGGAGGCGGACAATGAGCAGTTCTTC	CASSPRVEEADNEQFF
TRBV18	TRBD1	TRBJ2-3	TGTGCCAGCTCACCACTCGGGACAGGGTCAGATACGCAGTATTTT	CASSPLGTGSDTQYF
TRBV6-6	-	TRBJ2-1	TGTGCCAGCAGTTACGGGGGGACCGTCAATGAGCAGTTCTTC	CASSYGGTVNEQFF
TRBV7-2	TRBD2	TRBJ2-7	TGTGCCAGCAGCTTAGTCGCGAGGACTAGCGGTTCACAAGGAGGGCAGTACTTC	CASSLVARTSGSQGGQYF
TRBV30	-	TRBJ1-5	TGTGCCTGGACCTCAACCGAGTGGGGCCCCCAGCATTTT	CAWTSTEWGPQHF
TRBV4-2	-	TRBJ2-1	TGTGCCAGCAGCCAGTCCACAGGGCAGGGCGACAATGAGCAGTTCTTC	CASSQSTGQGDNEQFF
TRBV7-9	TRBD2	TRBJ2-1	TGTGCCAGCAGCTTGATAGCGGGAGGCTACAATGAGCAGTTCTTC	CASSLIAGGYNEQFF
TRBV15	TRBD1	TRBJ1-2	TGTGCCACCAGCGGGGACGTACAGGGGGAGTATGGCTACACCTTC	CATSGDVQGEYGYTF
TRBV9	TRBD1	TRBJ1-4	TGTGCCAGCAGCGTAGGGACAGGAAGTGAAAAACTGTTTTTT	CASSVGTGSEKLFF
TRBV9	-	TRBJ1-2	TGTGCCAGCAGCGTAGGGACAGCCTATGGCTACACCTTC	CASSVGTAYGYTF
TRBV5-6	-	TRBJ2-2	TGTGCCAGCAGCAAAGGGGCCGGGGAGCTGTTTTTT	CASSKGAGELFF
TRBV7-6	-	TRBJ1-1	TGTGCCAGCAGCTTAGTGGCGGGGGGGAACACTGAAGCTTTCTTT	CASSLVAGGNTEAFF
TRBV5-3	-	TRBJ2-3	TGTGCCAGAAAGGGGAAGAAGGCGACAGGGAGGCTGCCCCGGATTCGGGATACGCAGTATTTT	CARKGKKATGRLPRIRDTQYF
TRBV5-4	TRBD2	TRBJ2-5	TGTGCCAGCAGCGTGACTAGCGAATTTCGAGAGACCCAGTACTTC	CASSVTSEFRETQYF
TRBV2	TRBD1	TRBJ1-1	TGTGCCAGCAGTGACTGGACAGGGGGTGAAGCTTTCTTT	CASSDWTGGEAFF
TRBV5-4	TRBD1	TRBJ2-7	TGTGCCAGCAGCCACCGGGACAGGGTAACCGAGCAGTACTTC	CASSHRDRVTEQYF
TRBV18	TRBD1	TRBJ2-7	TGTGCCAGCTCACTAGGACAGGGTTCCGGCTCCTACGAGCAGTACTTC	CASSLGQGSGSYEQYF
TRBV28	-	TRBJ1-2	TGTGCCAGCAGTCCCCACGGGTCAGATGGCTACACCTTC	CASSPHGSDGYTF
TRBV11-2	TRBD2	TRBJ2-1	TGTGCCAGCAGCCCTCCCCGCGGGGGGGTCCAGGAGCAGTTCTTC	CASSPPRGGVQEQFF
TRBV4-3	-	TRBJ1-1	TGCGCCAGCAGCCTGGGACAGAACACTGAAGCTTTCTTT	CASSLGQNTEAFF
TRBV6-6	TRBD1	TRBJ1-1	TGTGCCAGCAGTTACCAGACAGGGTCAGCTGAAGCTTTCTTT	CASSYQTGSAEAFF
TRBV28	-	TRBJ1-2	TGTGCCACCGAGGGACGCGCGGGAGGCTACACCTTC	CATEGRAGGYTF